The clone carrying this T cell receptor (beta chain) was detected only once. The CDR3 has 16 amino acids. Per germline, CDR1 ENHRY and CDR2 SYGVKD. Losses at the gene ends were 7 bases for V and 2 bases for J; bases not matched to a gene: 10. This entry belongs to a study of blood T cell repertoires in COVID-19. Turning to the study itself: There were acute and convalescent COVID-19 samples, and they came from the United States, Italy and Spain. Sources were T cells, B-cell-depleted T cells, or PBMCs; the material itself was cDNA or gDNA.

Per the original methods: Amplification of reference gene primers was used by the study to estimate nucleated cell counts. The data were produced by immunoSEQ multiplex PCR, yet TCRdb's version contains in-frame clones alone and is incomplete. V and J calls and clone size are as listed in that table; D and trimming were resolved from the DNA. The data show 95,000 to 150,000 clones, approximately 81% seen once. This chain connects TRBV10-3 to TRBJ1-3; 8 bases match TRBD1. Sequencing input: peripheral blood. The receptor's source is an elderly woman with acute or convalescent COVID-19. DNA of the CDR3: TGTGCCATCAAGGAGCGGACAGGGTCTACTGGAAACACCATATATTTT. Its protein product is CAIKERTGSTGNTIYF.